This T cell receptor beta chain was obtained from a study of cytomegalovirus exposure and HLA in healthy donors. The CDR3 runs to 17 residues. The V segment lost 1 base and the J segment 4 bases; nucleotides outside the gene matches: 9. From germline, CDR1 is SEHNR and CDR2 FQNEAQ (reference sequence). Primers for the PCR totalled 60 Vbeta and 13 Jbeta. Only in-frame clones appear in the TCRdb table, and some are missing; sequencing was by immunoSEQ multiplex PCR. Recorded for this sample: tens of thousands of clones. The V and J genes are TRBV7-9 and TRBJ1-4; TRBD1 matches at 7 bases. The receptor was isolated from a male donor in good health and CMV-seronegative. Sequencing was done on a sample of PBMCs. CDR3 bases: TGTGCCAGCAGCTTAGAGGGGGCAGGTGCTTTTAATGAAAAACTGTTTTTT. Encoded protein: CASSLEGAGAFNEKLFF. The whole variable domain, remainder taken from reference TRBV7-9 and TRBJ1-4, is DTGVSQNPRHKITKRGQNVTFRCDPISEHNRLYWYRQTLGQGPEFLTYFQNEAQLEKSRLLSDRFSAERPKGSFSTLEIQRTEQGDSAMYLCASSLEGAGAFNEKLFFGSGTQLSVL.